This entry lists 22 T cell receptor beta chains sequenced from one sample in a study of control samples from healthy donors and cancer patients. Profiled with immunoSEQ multiplex PCR; TCRdb holds only in-frame clones, not every one. The table has 400,000 to 500,000 clones, approximately 90% seen once. The material sequenced was PBMCs. The receptor set was obtained from a man in his forties with head and neck cancer.

V usage is TRBV28 and J usage is TRBJ2-5, with 8 nucleotides matching TRBD1. Germline CDR1 and CDR2: MDHEN and SYDVKM. The ends lost 6 bases at V and 5 bases at J; junction bases unmatched: 14. This CDR3 is 16 amino acids long. CDR3: CASRLDRVGSRETQYF. In nucleotides, the CDR3 is TGTGCCAGCAGGTTGGACAGGGTCGGATCCAGGGAGACCCAGTACTTC.

This rearrangement joins TRBV6-5 to TRBJ1-1, with D possibly being TRBD1 (6 bases). Looked up from germline, CDR1 is MNHEY and CDR2 is SVGAGI. This CDR3 is built from 13 residues. The V and J ends lost 2 bases and 11 bases respectively, with 15 bases between them. CDR3: CASSYGSGGGAFF. The CDR3 DNA is TGTGCCAGCAGTTACGGTTCCGGAGGGGGGGCTTTCTTT.

With respect to this clone: Distinct nucleotide sequences in the sample also encode this CDR3. This chain uses TRBV5-1 with TRBJ2-7, with unresolved D. Trimming took 0 bases from V and 0 from J, leaving 7 bases between them. Germline-derived CDR1 and CDR2 are SGHRS and YFSETQ. The CDR3 totals 14 residues. The CDR3 is CASSLDAVSYEQYF. The DNA for the CDR3 is TGCGCCAGCAGCTTGGATGCAGTCTCCTACGAGCAGTACTTC.

This clone was seen just once. V and J are TRBV7-3 and TRBJ2-3; tentatively, D is TRBD1 or TRBD2 (5 bases each). Per germline, CDR1 SGHTA and CDR2 FQGTGA. The CDR3 runs to 15 residues. The V and J ends lost 1 base and 3 bases respectively, with 11 bases between them. Here the CDR3 reads CASSLIRDGTDTQYF. CDR3 DNA sequence: TGTGCCAGCAGCTTAATCAGGGACGGAACAGATACGCAGTATTTT.

This clone was recorded only once. This rearrangement joins TRBV5-1 to TRBJ1-6; D not certain. The ends were cut back, 1 base at V and 8 bases at J, with 16 bases in the middle. The germline gives CDR1 SGHRS, CDR2 YFSETQ. The CDR3 spans 16 residues. CDR3 nucleotides: TGCGCCAGCAGCTTGTTTGGCAACAACCCCGATTCACCCCTCCACTTT. Protein sequence: CASSLFGNNPDSPLHF. The full variable domain, completed using reference TRBV5-1 and TRBJ1-6, is KAGVTQTPRYLIKTRGQQVTLSCSPISGHRSVSWYQQTPGQGLQFLFEYFSETQRNKGNFPGRFSGRQFSNSRSEMNVSTLELGDSALYLCASSLFGNNPDSPLHFGNGTRLTVT.

This sequence joins TRBV6-5 and TRBJ1-2; D is undetermined. The germline CDR1 and CDR2 sequences are MNHEY and SVGAGI. The CDR3 spans 12 residues. With 6 bases removed from V and 8 bases from J, the gap between germline ends came to 13 bases. CDR3 residues: CASSSPSGGYTF. The CDR3 DNA is TGTGCCAGCAGCAGCCCCTCGGGGGGCTACACCTTC.

The chain couples TRBV6-5 to TRBJ2-1; the D call may be TRBD1 or TRBD2 (6 bases each). Per the germline V gene, CDR1 is MNHEY and CDR2 is SVGAGI. Trimming removed 6 bases from V and 10 bases from J, with 22 bases in between. The CDR3 is 15 amino acids. DNA of the CDR3: TGTGCCAGCAGCGACAAAGGGGGGCCGGCGTGGGAGCAGTTCTTC. Amino acid sequence: CASSDKGGPAWEQFF.

The chain links TRBV6-1 to TRBJ1-5; D call uncertain. The CDR3 totals 15 residues. Germline CDR1 is MNHNS and CDR2 is SASEGT. V lost 3 bases to trimming and J lost 0 bases, with 9 bases between them. CDR3 bases: TGTGCCAGCAGTGAGGTCCTAAATAGCAATCAGCCCCAGCATTTT. Amino acids: CASSEVLNSNQPQHF.

V and J are TRBV11-1 and TRBJ2-1; D is ambiguous. The germline V and J ends were trimmed by 5 bases and 1 base, with 12 bases remaining between them. This CDR3 region has 15 residues. Germline loops: CDR1 SGHAT, CDR2 FQDESV (reference sequence). The CDR3 region is CASSPMLFSYNEQFF. For the CDR3, the DNA is TGTGCCAGCAGCCCGATGTTATTTTCCTACAATGAGCAGTTCTTC.

This clone was counted a single time. This CDR3 is also generated by other DNA sequences in the sample. The chain uses TRBV6-5 and TRBJ2-7; D tentatively reads TRBD1 or TRBD2 (5 bases each). V was shortened by 2 bases and J by 1 base, with 6 bases between the two germline ends. Germline V gene lookup returns CDR1 MNHEY and CDR2 SVGAGI. The CDR3 runs 13 residues. The CDR3 coding sequence is TGTGCCAGCAGTTACGGGGGATCCTACGAGCAGTACTTC. Translating it yields CASSYGGSYEQYF.

V usage is TRBV9 and J usage is TRBJ2-1; D remains unclear. V gave up 3 bases and J gave up 0 bases, with 13 bases separating them. CDR1 and CDR2 from the germline V gene are SGDLS and YYNGEE. The CDR3 is 16 residues long. The CDR3 here is CASSASLQSSYNEQFF. CDR3 DNA sequence: TGTGCCAGCAGCGCTTCCCTTCAGAGCTCCTACAATGAGCAGTTCTTC.

The chain has TRBV5-1 and TRBJ2-1; the match to TRBD1 covers 8 bases. Per the germline V gene, CDR1 is SGHRS and CDR2 is YFSETQ. The V segment lost 4 bases and the J segment 2 bases; nucleotides outside the gene matches: 2. The CDR3 spans 14 residues. CDR3 sequence (DNA): TGCGCCAGCAGCGCGACAGGGGCCTACAATGAGCAGTTCTTC. Its translation: CASSATGAYNEQFF. Filled out from reference TRBV5-1 and TRBJ2-1, the complete variable domain reads KAGVTQTPRYLIKTRGQQVTLSCSPISGHRSVSWYQQTPGQGLQFLFEYFSETQRNKGNFPGRFSGRQFSNSRSEMNVSTLELGDSALYLCASSATGAYNEQFFGPGTRLTVL.

This clone was picked up a small number of times. J is TRBJ2-4 and V is TRBV28; 9 nucleotides align to TRBD1. The CDR3 contains 13 residues. The germline V gene has CDR1 MDHEN and CDR2 SYDVKM. Unmatched junction bases numbered 6, after V lost 8 bases and J lost 7 bases. The CDR3 is CASGRTGDNIQYF. The CDR3 DNA is TGTGCCAGCGGGCGGACAGGGGACAACATTCAGTACTTC.

The chain combines TRBV4-2 with TRBJ1-6, with D uncertain. Germline lookup yields CDR1 LGHNA and CDR2 YNFKEQ. The CDR3 has 14 residues. Trimming took off 4 bases at V and 7 bases at J, with 11 bases between the two ends. Written as DNA, the CDR3 is TGTGCCAGCAGCCCTCTCACGGGAAATTCACCCCTCCACTTT. Its protein is CASSPLTGNSPLHF.

This clone has just one count. This specimen includes other DNA sequences encoding the same CDR3. The chain combines TRBV5-1 with TRBJ1-5; 10 bases are a match to TRBD1. CDR1 is SGHRS and CDR2 is YFSETQ in the germline V gene. The CDR3 covers 16 residues. V dropped 0 bases and J dropped 4; count of bases not matched to a gene: 4. The CDR3 DNA reads TGCGCCAGCAGCTTGGACCCGGGACAGGGGAATCAGCCCCAGCATTTT. This sequence encodes CASSLDPGQGNQPQHF.

The chain is built from TRBV30 and TRBJ2-3, with 10 positions matching TRBD1. After removal of 3 bases from V and 4 bases from J, the junction contained 7 bases not matched to a gene. CDR3 length: 15 amino acids. Germline V CDR1 and CDR2: GTSNPN, SVGIG (reference sequence). The CDR3 reads CAWSPGTGVSDTQYF. The DNA for the CDR3 is TGTGCCTGGAGCCCCGGGACAGGGGTCTCAGATACGCAGTATTTT.

This clone turned up a few times. The V and J genes are TRBV5-8 and TRBJ1-2; D not certain. Germline CDR1 SGHTS, CDR2 YDEGEE. Trimming took off 0 bases at V and 0 bases at J, with 3 bases between the two ends. This CDR3 comprises 13 residues. CDR3 in amino acids: CASSLEANYGYTF. The CDR3 DNA reads TGTGCCAGCAGCTTGGAAGCTAACTATGGCTACACCTTC.

This chain uses TRBV3-1 (or the pseudogene TRBV3-2) with TRBJ2-7, with D unclear. V lost 2 bases and J lost 7, with 18 bases in between. Looked up from germline, CDR1 is LGHDT and CDR2 is YNNKEL (reference sequence). This CDR3 contains 15 residues. This CDR3 is CASSQNPDRRKEQYF. The CDR3 DNA reads TGTGCCAGCAGCCAAAATCCGGACCGGCGGAAAGAGCAGTACTTC.

The chain employs TRBV9 and TRBJ2-7, with D perhaps assigned TRBD1 or TRBD2 (5 bases each). Trimming removed 3 bases from V and 9 bases from J, with 10 bases in between. The CDR3 totals 11 residues. CDR1 is SGDLS and CDR2 is YYNGEE in the germline V gene. The CDR3 loop reads CASSGGERQYF. The CDR3 bases are TGTGCCAGCAGCGGAGGGGAGCGGCAGTACTTC. The whole variable domain, filled in from reference TRBV9 and TRBJ2-7, reads DSGVTQTPKHLITATGQRVTLRCSPRSGDLSVYWYQQSLDQGLQFLIQYYNGEERAKGNILERFSAQQFPDLHSELNLSSLELGDSALYFCASSGGERQYFGPGTRLTVT.

This chain joins TRBV7-6 and TRBJ2-7; 9 bases are shared with TRBD1. Unmatched junction bases numbered 4, after V lost 3 bases and J lost 4 bases. The CDR3 spans 14 residues. CDR1 and CDR2 from the germline V gene are SGHVS and FNYEAQ. CDR3 DNA sequence: TGTGCCAGCAGCTTTCGGACAGGGGAGTACGAGCAGTACTTC. It is translated as CASSFRTGEYEQYF.

The V and J genes are TRBV4-1 and TRBJ1-2; 7 bases are shared with TRBD1. With 4 bases clipped from V and 6 bases from J, the junction kept 11 bases outside the gene matches. CDR3 size: 15 residues. Germline-derived CDR1 and CDR2 are MGHRA and YSYEKL. CDR3 DNA: TGCGCCAGCAGCCTCCGACAGGGATCTTCGGATGGCTACACCTTC. As protein: CASSLRQGSSDGYTF.

The genes are TRBV11-2 and TRBJ1-5; no firm D call. Trimming shortened V by 1 base and J by 2 bases, and 15 bases separated the two germline ends. CDR1 is SGHAT, CDR2 FQNNGV, per germline. The CDR3 totals 17 residues. CDR3 residues: CASSLVRRYIGNQPQHF. CDR3 nucleotides: TGTGCCAGCAGCTTAGTTCGTAGGTACATCGGCAATCAGCCCCAGCATTTT.